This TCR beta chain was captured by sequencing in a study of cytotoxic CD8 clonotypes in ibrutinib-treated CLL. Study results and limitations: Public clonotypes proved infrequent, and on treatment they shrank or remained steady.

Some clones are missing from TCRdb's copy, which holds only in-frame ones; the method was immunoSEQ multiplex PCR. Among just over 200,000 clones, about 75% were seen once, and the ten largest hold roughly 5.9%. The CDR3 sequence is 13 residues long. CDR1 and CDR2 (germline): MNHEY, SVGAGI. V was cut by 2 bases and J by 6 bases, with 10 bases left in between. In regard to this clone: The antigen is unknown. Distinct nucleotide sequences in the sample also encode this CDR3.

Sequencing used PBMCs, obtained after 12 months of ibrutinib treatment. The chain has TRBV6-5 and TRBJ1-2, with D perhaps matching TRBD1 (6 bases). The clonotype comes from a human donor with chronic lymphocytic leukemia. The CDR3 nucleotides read TGTGCCAGCAGTTACCGGGGGCCCGATGGCTACACCTTC. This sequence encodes CASSYRGPDGYTF.